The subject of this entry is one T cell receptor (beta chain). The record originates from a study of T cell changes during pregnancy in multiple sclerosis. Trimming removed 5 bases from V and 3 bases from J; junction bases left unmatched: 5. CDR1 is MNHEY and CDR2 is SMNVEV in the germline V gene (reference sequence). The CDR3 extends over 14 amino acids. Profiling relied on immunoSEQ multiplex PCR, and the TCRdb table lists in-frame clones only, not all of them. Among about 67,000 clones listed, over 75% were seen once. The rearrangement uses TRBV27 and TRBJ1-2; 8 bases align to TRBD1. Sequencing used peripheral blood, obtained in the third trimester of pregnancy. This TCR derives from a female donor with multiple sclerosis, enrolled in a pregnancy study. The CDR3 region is CASSPRGLDYGYTF. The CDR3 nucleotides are TGTGCCAGCAGTCCCAGGGGGCTGGACTATGGCTACACCTTC.